A single TCR beta chain is shown here with its context. Antigen unknown. It was via CD45RO/CCR7/CD25/CD127/CD95/CD27 that CD4+ naive, central memory, regulatory and stem cell-like memory cells were sorted. This sample is part of a study of beta chain features in type 1 diabetes. About the study: The samples had more than 95 million sorted cells examined in all. The study's findings and limits: Moderate yet significant TCRB CDR3 shortening was seen in Type 1 diabetes patients in all four CD4+ subsets. Compared with healthy donors, patients appeared to share more similar naive, central memory and regulatory TCRB repertoires.

Trimming cost V 6 bases and J 0 bases, with 5 bases left between them. The germline V gene encodes CDR1 ENHRY and CDR2 SYGVKD. The length of the CDR3 is 13 residues. Investigators reverse transcribed all isolated RNA, so they sequenced expressed TCRB transcripts. The assay was immunoSEQ multiplex PCR, and TCRdb's table has in-frame clones only and misses some. The table lists just over 600,000 clones, about 16% of them singletons. The chain carries TRBV10-3 and TRBJ2-2; D call uncertain. The sample taken for sequencing was naive CD4+ T cells from blood. The receptor was derived from a man between 18 and 29 years old in good health. The chain's CDR3 is CAIRLANTGELFF. The CDR3 nucleotides are TGTGCCATCAGACTCGCGAACACCGGGGAGCTGTTTTTT.